The T cell receptor (beta chain) described here comes from a study of spatial heterogeneity in lung cancer. General study points: Alpha chain coverage of tumor T cells was estimated at roughly 6.9%, and beta chain coverage at approximately 13%. Intratumoral expanded alpha and beta TCR counts were found to track tumor mutation counts.

As to time point: sample taken at primary tumor resection. A total of some 70 untreated early-stage non-small cell lung cancer patients served as donors. The study sequenced unsorted whole RNA from tumor, nontumor lung or frozen PBMC. J was trimmed by 7 bases and V by 3 bases; bases with no gene match: 10. The V gene's germline CDR1 is LGHDT and CDR2 YNNKEL (reference sequence). This CDR3 comprises 15 residues. This clonotype was counted at least ten times. The target antigen is unknown. TCRdb analysed the 5' RACE reads with MiXCR anew, one entry per CDR3 protein. Of roughly 20,000 distinct CDR3 sequences listed, about 4.3% were seen once; the top ten hold more than 8.5%.

The TCR comes from a male donor with early-stage non-small cell lung cancer. Material: lung tumor tissue, obtained at surgery. The chain links TRBV3-1 to TRBJ2-7; 9 bases align to TRBD2. CDR3 DNA: TGTGCCAGCAGCCACGCCGGACTAGCGTCCGGGGAGCAGTACTTC. Translating gives CASSHAGLASGEQYF.